This T cell receptor beta chain emerged from a study of T cells in Graves' hyperthyroidism and ophthalmopathy (dated by TCRdb to the late 2010s). Turning to the overall study: Peripheral blood samples were taken at the time of initial diagnosis, prior to any treatment. TCR V-J signatures able to tell the groups apart were searched for in a discovery cohort of approximately 95 patients, of whom about 40 had Graves' ophthalmopathy and roughly 59 had stable Graves' hyperthyroidism. An independent validation cohort of around 19 hyperthyroidism patients and about 15 patients who later progressed to ophthalmopathy tested prospective prediction of ophthalmopathy. The study also compared thyroid tissue and blood T-cell repertoires from about 6 Graves' hyperthyroidism patients. TCR Vbeta CDR3 sequencing of 135 peripheral blood samples (approximately 44 ophthalmopathy, 75 hyperthyroidism and approximately 17 progressor patients) is reported in the paper. Once sampling was done, hyperthyroidism patients were given methimazole at a starting dose of 30 mg daily, whereas ophthalmopathy patients were given high-dose intravenous methylprednisolone. For training and testing, the approximately 92 patients in the discovery cohort were randomly divided in a 7:3 ratio.

Ophthalmopathy patients had moderately to severely active disease, with a Clinical Activity Score of 3 or more, a NOSPECS grade of 4 or more, and a disease duration of less than 3 months. Patients with uncontrolled infections, other autoimmune diseases, pregnancy or lactation were excluded. Clinical symptoms, serum thyroxine and TRAb, thyroid ultrasound, and orbital computed tomography formed the basis for the diagnoses. PBMCs were separated from roughly 10 ml of fresh peripheral blood using Ficoll-Paque density gradient centrifugation. Total RNA was extracted using Trizol reagent, and RNA quality was assessed on an Agilent 2100 Bioanalyzer. Here is what the overall study found, with its caveats: Most expanded thyroid clonotypes (frequency above 0.001) were also detected in blood, a finding suggesting that blood repertoires may reflect thyroid immune responses. In validation, the model predicted progression to ophthalmopathy with approximately 69% sensitivity and approximately 74% specificity, a median of about 6.7 months before onset. Ophthalmopathy was separated from stable hyperthyroidism by a 13 V-J signature model, with approximately 85% sensitivity and 81% to 83% specificity obtained in cross-validation and 80%/75% obtained in testing. Sample size was not statistically predetermined, and investigators were not blinded to group allocation.

This clonotype was recorded many times. Its antigen remains unidentified. No much larger clone exists at a distance of one base, and base qualities are not known. The TCR beta CDR3 regions were amplified from RNA transcripts. The TCR CDR3 was subjected to a first round of RT-PCR using the HTBI primer set and the Qiagen OneStep RT-PCR kit. A second multiplex PCR round built the libraries, followed by size selection and purification. Sequencing of the libraries was done on an Illumina HiSeq2000 using paired-end 100 bp reads. The authors' pipeline ran thus. Raw data were processed with SOAPnuke, discarding reads with adapters, uncalled bases, mean Phred below 15, or no exact constant-primer or identifier match. COPE v1.2.5 was used to merge high-quality paired reads, and clonotypes were defined as unique nucleotide sequences. MiTCR v1.1 was used to align clonotypes to the IMGT TRBV, TRBD and TRBJ reference segments. Analysis was restricted to V-J combinations with a frequency above 0.0001, which covered approximately 99% of repertoires. A TCS score was defined as the ratio between F50 (clonal expansion) and ExV (chaos), using BLOSUM62-based TCRdist between CDR3 peptides within each V-J. Welch's t-statistics and random forest reduced roughly 540 V-J features to 13, which were used in a naive Bayes classifier (R e1071). TCRdb handled the public reads itself, with Q25 trimming in fastp and clone calling in MiXCR, and kept productive beta chains. Each entry merges the rows of one CDR3 protein and shows their most common DNA and genes. TCRdb assigned the V and J calls; the authors' analysis was not used. This sample has hundreds of thousands of distinct CDR3 sequences in its table, and more than 12% of those were observed once. The top ten clonotypes cover approximately 13% of the sample.

The sequence was collected from a woman between 50 and 59 years old with Graves' ophthalmopathy. The sequencing input was blood.

Here the CDR3 is given as CASSLNAGENNEQFF. In nucleotides, the sequence is TGTGCCAGCAGCTTAAATGCGGGAGAGAACAATGAGCAGTTCTTC. The receptor chain draws on TRBV11-3 and TRBJ2-1; 7 nucleotides in the junction match TRBD2. From its cysteine to its phenylalanine, the CDR3 spans 15 amino acids. Only the CDR3 region is kept as DNA, spanning 45 bases read in frame from base 1. Germline trimming: 2 bases from V, 5 bases from J; junction bases outside gene matches: 6. CDR1 and CDR2 (SGHNT, YENEEA) derive from the germline V gene.